Listed below are T cell receptor beta chains from one sample, sequenced in a study of blood T cells in healthy people across ages. MiXCR, applied by TCRdb to the 5' RACE reads, yields one record per CDR3 protein. This sample carries some 1.6 million distinct CDR3 sequences, about 32% of them seen once, and the ten largest clones take roughly 12%. The sample was blood. The source is a woman aged 25-40 years in good health. Both conserved end residues are part of each CDR3. A D gene is named only where the DNA matches it firmly. Size tells how often a clone was seen (once, few, many) or the class of an expanded clone, and some rows leave it out.

v_gene: TRBV7-2
abundance: NA
j_gene: TRBJ2-5
d_gene: NA
CDR3aa: CASSPSLLGEETQYF
CDR3nt: TGTGCCAGCAGCCCCTCGTTGCTGGGGGAGGAGACCCAGTACTTC

v_gene: TRBV28
abundance: NA
j_gene: TRBJ2-1
d_gene: TRBD2
CDR3aa: CASSPRRGTSGRDEQFF
CDR3nt: TGTGCCAGCAGCCCCCGTCGGGGCACTAGCGGGAGGGATGAGCAGTTCTTC

v_gene: TRBV2
abundance: NA
j_gene: TRBJ1-4
d_gene: TRBD1
CDR3aa: CASRWDRGNEKLFF
CDR3nt: TGTGCCAGCAGGTGGGACAGGGGTAATGAAAAACTGTTTTTT

v_gene: TRBV18
abundance: NA
j_gene: TRBJ1-2
d_gene: TRBD1
CDR3aa: CASSQGQGQGYTF
CDR3nt: TGTGCCAGCTCACAAGGACAGGGGCAGGGCTACACCTTC

v_gene: TRBV20-1
abundance: NA
j_gene: TRBJ2-1
d_gene: NA
CDR3aa: CSAPGSGGSYNEQFF
CDR3nt: TGCAGTGCCCCGGGGTCTGGGGGGAGCTACAATGAGCAGTTCTTC

v_gene: TRBV12-3/TRBV12-4
abundance: few
j_gene: TRBJ1-1
d_gene: NA
CDR3aa: CASSSSGLAFF
CDR3nt: TGTGCCAGCAGTTCGTCTGGGCTGGCTTTCTTT

v_gene: TRBV5-6
abundance: NA
j_gene: TRBJ1-1
d_gene: NA
CDR3aa: CAGNLRGALGEVAFF
CDR3nt: TGTGCCGGCAACCTGAGAGGGGCCCTGGGTGAAGTAGCTTTCTTT

v_gene: TRBV3-1
abundance: NA
j_gene: TRBJ2-7
d_gene: TRBD1
CDR3aa: CASGQGDRLGSYEQYF
CDR3nt: TGTGCCAGCGGCCAGGGGGACCGCCTCGGATCCTACGAGCAGTACTTC

v_gene: TRBV20-1
abundance: few
j_gene: TRBJ2-2
d_gene: NA
CDR3aa: CSARGESSSGELFF
CDR3nt: TGCAGTGCTAGGGGGGAGTCTAGTTCCGGGGAGCTGTTTTTT

v_gene: TRBV29-1
abundance: NA
j_gene: TRBJ1-1
d_gene: NA
CDR3aa: CSAGGGYTEAFF
CDR3nt: TGCAGCGCTGGGGGGGGGTACACTGAAGCTTTCTTT

v_gene: TRBV5-5
abundance: many
j_gene: TRBJ2-1
d_gene: NA
CDR3aa: CASRSSLDPGNEQFF
CDR3nt: TGTGCCAGCAGATCCTCCCTAGACCCTGGGAATGAGCAGTTCTTC

v_gene: TRBV12-3/TRBV12-4
abundance: few
j_gene: TRBJ2-2
d_gene: NA
CDR3aa: CASSQTTGELFF
CDR3nt: TGTGCCAGCAGTCAGACGACCGGGGAGCTGTTTTTT

v_gene: TRBV5-1
abundance: NA
j_gene: TRBJ2-1
d_gene: NA
CDR3aa: CASSFTAFSNEQFF
CDR3nt: TGCGCCAGCAGCTTCACAGCGTTTTCCAATGAGCAGTTCTTC

v_gene: TRBV5-1
abundance: NA
j_gene: TRBJ2-7
d_gene: NA
CDR3aa: CASSLGGSNSYEQYF
CDR3nt: TGCGCCAGCAGCTTGGGGGGAAGCAACTCCTACGAGCAGTACTTC

v_gene: TRBV28
abundance: few
j_gene: TRBJ2-1
d_gene: NA
CDR3aa: CASTDKTRRDDEQFF
CDR3nt: TGTGCCAGCACCGATAAGACAAGGAGGGACGATGAGCAGTTCTTC

v_gene: TRBV4-2
abundance: NA
j_gene: TRBJ2-7
d_gene: NA
CDR3aa: CTSSQEAGSRGYEQYF
CDR3nt: TGTACCAGCAGCCAAGAAGCCGGGAGTCGCGGGTACGAGCAGTACTTC

v_gene: TRBV9
abundance: NA
j_gene: TRBJ1-1
d_gene: NA
CDR3aa: CASSVAGPNEDTEAFF
CDR3nt: TGTGCCAGCAGCGTAGCTGGGCCAAACGAGGACACTGAAGCTTTCTTT

v_gene: TRBV7-9
abundance: few
j_gene: TRBJ2-7
d_gene: TRBD1
CDR3aa: CASSSDRVNYEQYF
CDR3nt: TGTGCCAGCAGCTCGGACAGGGTGAATTACGAGCAGTACTTC

v_gene: TRBV20-1
abundance: NA
j_gene: TRBJ2-5
d_gene: TRBD2
CDR3aa: CSARDYVEETQYF
CDR3nt: TGCAGTGCCCGGGACTATGTCGAAGAGACCCAGTACTTC

v_gene: TRBV25-1
abundance: NA
j_gene: TRBJ2-7
d_gene: NA
CDR3aa: CASSPRGYERYF
CDR3nt: TGTGCCAGCAGCCCCAGGGGCTACGAGCGGTACTTC

v_gene: TRBV28
abundance: NA
j_gene: TRBJ2-1
d_gene: TRBD2
CDR3aa: CASSLYGHGLGSNEQFF
CDR3nt: TGTGCCAGCAGTTTGTATGGACACGGACTAGGATCCAATGAGCAGTTCTTC

v_gene: TRBV5-1
abundance: few
j_gene: TRBJ2-1
d_gene: TRBD2
CDR3aa: CASSFNGGAVNEQFF
CDR3nt: TGCGCCAGCAGCTTCAACGGGGGGGCGGTTAATGAGCAGTTCTTC

v_gene: TRBV7-3
abundance: few
j_gene: TRBJ2-1
d_gene: NA
CDR3aa: CASSLDGGAINEQFF
CDR3nt: TGTGCCAGCAGCTTAGATGGGGGGGCCATTAATGAGCAGTTCTTC

v_gene: TRBV5-1
abundance: NA
j_gene: TRBJ2-3
d_gene: NA
CDR3aa: CANSGRVNTDTQYF
CDR3nt: TGCGCCAACAGCGGACGGGTCAACACAGATACGCAGTATTTT